This TCR beta chain was captured in a study of CD4+ T cells in melanoma. Data came from immunoSEQ multiplex PCR; TCRdb stores just in-frame clones and leaves some out. The sample yields about 10,000 clones, about 68% seen once. Overall study findings and caveats: Diverse differentiation states were reported for melanoma neoantigen-specific CD4+ T cells. A reported correlation linked neoantigen-specific CD4+ T cells to CD8+, macrophage and B cell function.

As for this clone: Its target is not known.

Sequencing input: cells from a culture (not recorded whether cultured in vitro). The source of this sequence is a human donor with melanoma.

The CDR3 here is CASRLEQGATLEQYF. Here the CDR3 DNA reads TGCGCCAGCAGACTGGAACAGGGGGCGACCCTCGAGCAGTACTTC. The V and J genes are TRBV5-1 and TRBJ2-7; 9 positions match TRBD1. CDR3 length: 15 amino acids. Germline assignment: CDR1 SGHRS and CDR2 YFSETQ. V was clipped by 5 bases and J by 6 bases; unmatched bases: 12.